The rows below give T cell receptor beta chains drawn from one sample of a study of cytotoxic CD8 clonotypes in ibrutinib-treated CLL. Libraries were prepared by immunoSEQ multiplex PCR; TCRdb keeps only in-frame clonotypes and omits some of them. The sample has about 14,000 clones; about two thirds are singletons. The sequencing used PBMCs, collected before ibrutinib treatment. The receptors were sampled from a human donor with chronic lymphocytic leukemia. Both conserved end residues are part of each CDR3. A D gene is named only where the DNA matches it firmly. Size values are once, few and many counts, or a class for expanded clones, and some rows have none.

v_call	cdr3_length	j_call	d_call	clone_size	cdr3_nt	cdr3_aa
TRBV27	13	TRBJ1-5	.	once	TGTGCCAGCAGTTCAGTTCGCAATCAGCCCCAGCATTTT	CASSSVRNQPQHF
TRBV11-2	12	TRBJ1-1	.	.	TGTGCCAGCAGCTTAGATTTGTATGAAGCTTTCTTT	CASSLDLYEAFF
TRBV5-4	16	TRBJ1-1	TRBD1	few	TGTGCCAGCAAACGGGACAGGGGGAGTAGTGACACTGAAGCTTTCTTT	CASKRDRGSSDTEAFF
TRBV19	14	TRBJ2-5	.	.	TGTGCCAGTAGTGCTGACCGCGGCGGAGAGACCCAGTACTTC	CASSADRGGETQYF
TRBV2	14	TRBJ2-2	.	.	TGTGCCAGCAGTCGTCAGGGGGGGACCGGGGAGCTGTTTTTT	CASSRQGGTGELFF
TRBV29-1	16	TRBJ1-1	TRBD1	.	TGCAGCGTTGGTCGCGGACAGGGGGCGGTGAACACTGAAGCTTTCTTT	CSVGRGQGAVNTEAFF
TRBV15	13	TRBJ1-5	.	.	TGTGCCACCAGCAGAGATTGGACCCAGCCCCAGCATTTT	CATSRDWTQPQHF
TRBV7-9	13	TRBJ2-1	TRBD1	.	TGTGCCAGCAGCCAAACAGGGGCAGGTGAGCAGTTCTTC	CASSQTGAGEQFF
TRBV30	12	TRBJ1-1	.	.	TGTGCCTGGAATGGGGGGACCACTGAAGCTTTCTTT	CAWNGGTTEAFF
TRBV7-2	17	TRBJ2-7	TRBD2	.	TGTGCCAGCAGCTTACTGCACCTAATAGCGGGGGCCTACGAGCAGTACTTC	CASSLLHLIAGAYEQYF